This T cell receptor beta chain was sequenced during a study of blood T cell repertoires in COVID-19. The CDR3 has 13 residues. V lost 2 bases to trimming and J lost 5 bases; unmatched junction nucleotides: 0. CDR1 and CDR2 from the germline V gene are KGHDR and SFDVKD. There are a few counts of this clone. This table comes from immunoSEQ multiplex PCR, and its TCRdb copy is limited to in-frame clones, with some not included. Here the sample spans around 190,000 clones, 70% to 90% being singletons. The genes are TRBV24-1 and TRBJ1-2; 8 bases match TRBD1. The source is a woman aged 80 or over with acute or convalescent COVID-19. Sequencing input: peripheral blood. CDR3 protein: CATSDWTGYGYTF. CDR3 bases: TGTGCCACCAGTGATTGGACAGGGTATGGCTACACCTTC.